This T cell receptor beta chain comes out of a study of cytotoxic CD8 clonotypes in ibrutinib-treated CLL. The data were produced by immunoSEQ multiplex PCR, yet TCRdb's version contains in-frame clones alone and is incomplete. The table includes approximately 350,000 clones, roughly 70% detected once. Germline loops: CDR1 MGHDK, CDR2 SYGVNS. V lost 4 bases to trimming and J lost 5 bases, with 26 bases between them. The CDR3 runs 18 residues. The chain couples TRBV25-1 to TRBJ1-2; no clear D gene. The sequencing used PBMCs, collected after 36 months of ibrutinib treatment. This sequence originates from a human donor with chronic lymphocytic leukemia. The CDR3 bases are TGTGCCAGCAGTGGACGGACCGCAGGTCAAACCTTGTTTTATGGCTACACCTTC. This translates into CASSGRTAGQTLFYGYTF.